This paragraph reports one T cell receptor beta chain. How the authors handled the data: The assay estimated nucleated cells by amplifying reference gene primers. Measured with immunoSEQ multiplex PCR; TCRdb has only the in-frame clones, and not every one. V and J calls and clone size are copied from that table; D and trimming were computed from the DNA. The sample contains 150,000 or so clones, about 88% of which appear only once. Germline loops: CDR1 LGHNA, CDR2 YNFKEQ. V was clipped by 2 bases and J by 1 base, with 20 bases between them. The CDR3 length is 18 residues. This sample is part of a study of blood T cell repertoires in COVID-19. Study in general: Samples came from the United States, Italy and Spain, spanning acute and convalescent COVID-19. From T cells, B-cell-depleted T cells, or PBMCs came the material, which was cDNA or gDNA.

Material: peripheral blood. The clonotype originates from a woman in her seventies with acute or convalescent COVID-19. The gene calls are TRBV4-2 and TRBJ1-2; possible D gene TRBD1, 6 bases. CDR3 nucleotide sequence: TGTGCCAGCAGCCAAATTTACACGGACAGCTTCTTTAACTATGGCTACACCTTC. It yields the protein CASSQIYTDSFFNYGYTF.